This passage covers 13 T cell receptor beta chains from one sample sequenced in a study of identifying expanded T cells in peripheral blood. TCRdb's table, derived via immunoSEQ multiplex PCR, lists solely in-frame clones and lacks some. The table lists 100,000 to 150,000 clones, 84% of them singletons. Sequencing used blood. These TCRs come from a person aged 18 to 70 in good health.

This chain connects TRBV7-8 to TRBJ2-7; D unresolved. The germline V and J ends were trimmed by 2 bases and 5 bases, with 10 bases remaining between them. This CDR3 has 13 amino acids. Germline V lookup: CDR1 SGHVS, CDR2 FQNEAQ. CDR3 protein: CASSLIPNNEQYF. Written as DNA, the CDR3 is TGTGCCAGCAGCTTAATACCGAACAACGAGCAGTACTTC. Looking up the rest from reference TRBV7-8 and TRBJ2-7 gives the full variable domain: GAGVSQSPRYKVAKRGQDVALRCDPISGHVSLFWYQQALGQGPEFLTYFQNEAQLDKSGLPSDRFFAERPEGSVSTLKIQRTQQEDSAVYLCASSLIPNNEQYFGPGTRLTVT.

The chain uses TRBV27 and TRBJ1-6; D gene ambiguous. Trimming cost V 3 bases and J 6 bases, with 15 bases left between them. This CDR3 has 16 residues. Looked up from germline, CDR1 is MNHEY and CDR2 is SMNVEV (reference sequence). Written as DNA, the CDR3 is TGTGCCAGCAGTTTGAGGCGACCCTTGGGTAATTCACCCCTCCACTTT. It is translated as CASSLRRPLGNSPLHF.

The rearrangement joins TRBV5-6 to TRBJ1-5; possibly TRBD1 for D (6 bases). This CDR3 is built from 14 residues. V dropped 4 bases and J dropped 5 bases, with 13 bases sitting between them. CDR1 and CDR2 (germline): SGHDT, YYEEEE. The CDR3 nucleotides read TGTGCCAGCAGCCGTGGACAGTATTATCAGCCCCAGCATTTT. Protein: CASSRGQYYQPQHF.

The CDR3 nucleotides are TGTGCCAGCAGCCCAAGGCTCCAGGCCGGCCCTCGGGCCCAGCATTTT. Protein: CASSPRLQAGPRAQHF. The rearrangement links TRBV5-6 to TRBJ1-5; unclear D gene. The CDR3 totals 16 residues. Germline lookup yields CDR1 SGHDT and CDR2 YYEEEE. V was shortened by 4 bases and J by 11 bases, with 25 bases between the two germline ends.

The J gene is TRBJ2-3, the V gene TRBV25-1, with 10 bases aligning to TRBD1. The CDR3 consists of 18 residues. The germline V gene has CDR1 MGHDK and CDR2 SYGVNS. With 6 bases clipped from V and 0 bases from J, the junction kept 12 bases outside the gene matches. The CDR3 DNA reads as TGTGCCAGCAGCGATTGGATGGGACAGGGGCCCAGCACAGATACGCAGTATTTT. Its translation: CASSDWMGQGPSTDTQYF.

The chain couples TRBV4-1 to TRBJ2-1, with TRBD2 identical over 7 bases. CDR1 is MGHRA, CDR2 YSYEKL, per germline. The CDR3 runs 16 residues. With 4 bases clipped from V and 9 bases from J, the junction kept 15 bases outside the gene matches. The CDR3 sequence: CASSPAGGVIACEQFF. In DNA, the CDR3 is TGCGCCAGCAGCCCAGCTGGGGGGGTGATCGCTTGTGAGCAGTTCTTC.

The V and J genes are TRBV30 and TRBJ1-6; tentatively, D is TRBD1 (6 bases). CDR1 is GTSNPN, CDR2 SVGIG, per germline (reference sequence). V was trimmed by 0 bases and J by 11 bases, leaving 17 bases between them. The CDR3 sequence is 15 residues long. The CDR3 region is CAWSVPGTRIPPLHF. CDR3 DNA: TGTGCCTGGAGTGTACCCGGGACAAGGATTCCACCCCTCCACTTT.

This chain links TRBV18 with TRBJ2-1, with 9 bases fitting TRBD2. Trimming took 2 bases from V and 1 from J; bases not matched to a gene: 6. The CDR3 spans 17 residues. CDR1 is KGHSH, CDR2 LQKENI, per germline. CDR3 sequence: CASSPTLAGYSYNEQFF. For the CDR3, the DNA is TGTGCCAGCTCACCAACACTAGCGGGTTATTCCTACAATGAGCAGTTCTTC.

CDR3 bases: TGTGCCTGGAGTCTGTTCCAGGGGCGAGACATTCAGTACTTC. Its protein product is CAWSLFQGRDIQYF. The chain recombines TRBV30 with TRBJ2-4, with D tentatively TRBD1 (6 bases). Between the trimmed V and J ends, which lost 2 bases and 8 bases, there was a span of 16 bases. CDR1 is GTSNPN and CDR2 is SVGIG in the germline V gene (reference sequence). This CDR3 region has 14 residues.

This clone came up once. This chain joins TRBV18 and TRBJ1-1; 9 nucleotides match TRBD1. There are 13 residues in the CDR3. V shed 3 bases and J 8 bases; nucleotides not matched to a gene: 4. Germline lookup yields CDR1 KGHSH and CDR2 LQKENI. The CDR3 region is CASSPGQGSEAFF. CDR3 sequence (DNA): TGTGCCAGCTCACCGGGACAGGGATCCGAAGCTTTCTTT.

This chain connects TRBV5-8 to TRBJ1-2; TRBD1 matches 8 bases. Trimming at V came to 7 bases and at J to 3 bases, leaving 5 bases not matched to a gene. CDR3 length equals 13 residues. CDR1 and CDR2 from the germline V gene are SGHTS and YDEGEE. CDR3 nucleotides: TGTGCCAGCGCGGACAGGGACGACTATGGCTACACCTTC. This sequence encodes CASADRDDYGYTF.

The chain combines TRBV20-1 with TRBJ1-2; D gene unclear. The CDR3 contains 10 residues. V was cut by 6 bases and J by 2 bases, with 4 bases left in between. Per the germline V gene, CDR1 is DFQATT and CDR2 is SNEGSKA (reference sequence). The CDR3 protein is CSAPNYGYTF. CDR3 nucleotide sequence: TGCAGTGCCCCCAACTATGGCTACACCTTC.

The chain recombines TRBV2 with TRBJ2-1, with no clear D. This CDR3 comprises 14 residues. V lost 4 bases to trimming and J lost 2 bases, with 9 bases between them. Germline V gene sequence: CDR1 SNHLY, CDR2 FYNNEI. The CDR3 spells CASSAWETYNEQFF. The CDR3 DNA sequence: TGTGCCAGCAGTGCCTGGGAAACCTACAATGAGCAGTTCTTC.